The rows below give T cell receptor beta chains drawn from one sample of a study of T-cell reconstitution after alpha-beta-depleted transplantation in children. TCRdb itself ran the PCR reads through MiXCR, one entry per CDR3 protein. The sample consists of 210,000 or so distinct CDR3 sequences, 11% of them appearing once. Sequences were derived from PBMCs, sampled before TCRalphabeta/CD19-depleted stem cell transplant. These receptors came from a child in the first two years of life with acute myeloid leukemia, due to receive a stem cell transplant. CDR3s include the opening cysteine and the closing phenylalanine or tryptophan. D genes are given only for firm matches. The listing skips clone size in some rows; elsewhere it reads once, few, many or a size class.

D	size	V	J	DNA	CDR3
TRBD1	.	TRBV7-2	TRBJ1-3	TGTGCCAGCCAATGGACAGGGTTCTCTGGAAACACCATATATTTT	CASQWTGFSGNTIYF
.	many	TRBV28	TRBJ1-2	TGTGCCAGCAGTCTACCTTATGACAGGCCCTCATACACCTTC	CASSLPYDRPSYTF
TRBD2	few	TRBV3-1	TRBJ2-3	TGTGCCTCCACCAAGCAGGGGACTAGCGGAGCCACAGATACGCAGTATTTT	CASTKQGTSGATDTQYF
.	many	TRBV5-1	TRBJ2-3	TGCGCCAGCAGATTTGGCGGAGTCTACACAGATACGCAGTATTTT	CASRFGGVYTDTQYF
.	few	TRBV7-7	TRBJ2-7	TGTGCCAGCAGCCCCCGCCAGGGGCGCGAGCAGTACTTC	CASSPRQGREQYF
TRBD1	many	TRBV7-2	TRBJ1-5	TGTGCCAGCACCGAGACAGGGAGTAATCAGCCCCAGCATTTT	CASTETGSNQPQHF
.	many	TRBV6-2/TRBV6-3	TRBJ1-1	TGTGCCAGCAGTTACTCGGGGGGCACTGAAGCTTTCTTT	CASSYSGGTEAFF
.	many	TRBV7-9	TRBJ2-5	TGTGCCAGCAGCTTAGCGGCAGGGGCAGGAGAGACCCAGTACTTC	CASSLAAGAGETQYF
.	many	TRBV5-1	TRBJ1-1	TGCGCCAGCAGCCCGGGACCCATGACGGAAGCTTTCTTT	CASSPGPMTEAFF
.	few	TRBV12-3/TRBV12-4	TRBJ1-4	TGTGCCAGCAATCGAAGTCGACACAGGGTAGGGTCGGCTAATGAAAAACTGTTTTTT	CASNRSRHRVGSANEKLFF
.	many	TRBV6-5	TRBJ2-3	TGTGCCAGCAGTTACACTAAGCAACCCAACCCAGATACGCAGTATTTT	CASSYTKQPNPDTQYF
.	many	TRBV2	TRBJ2-7	TGTGCCAGTACGGACAGTCCATACGAGCAGTACTTC	CASTDSPYEQYF
TRBD1	many	TRBV28	TRBJ2-6	TGTGCCAGCAGTCGACGAACAGGGGTCGGATCTGGGGCCAACGTCCTGACTTTC	CASSRRTGVGSGANVLTF
TRBD2	many	TRBV5-1	TRBJ2-2	TGCGCCAGCAGCTCGACTAGCGGGAGGATCGGGGAGCTGTTTTTT	CASSSTSGRIGELFF
.	many	TRBV10-2	TRBJ2-1	TGCGCCAGCAAAAAAGGCCCCTACAATGAGCAGTTCTTC	CASKKGPYNEQFF
.	many	TRBV9	TRBJ2-3	TGTGCCAGCAGCGTAGAAGGGCAAAGCACAGATACGCAGTATTTT	CASSVEGQSTDTQYF
.	many	TRBV20-1	TRBJ1-1	TGCAGTGCTAGAGATCTTAGACAGTCCCGGCACAACACTGAAGCTTTCTTT	CSARDLRQSRHNTEAFF
.	many	TRBV20-1	TRBJ2-7	TGCAGTGCCCGTACGGGGAGAGGGGACGAGCAGTACTTC	CSARTGRGDEQYF
.	many	TRBV4-2	TRBJ2-1	TGTGCCAGCAGCCAAGTCTTTATGAATGAGCAGTTCTTC	CASSQVFMNEQFF
TRBD1	many	TRBV3-1	TRBJ1-1	TGTGCCAGCAGCCGACGGGACAGGGGACCGAACACTGAAGCTTTCTTT	CASSRRDRGPNTEAFF
TRBD1	.	TRBV5-4	TRBJ1-5	TGTGCCAGCAGCTTCCTGCCGGGACAGGGGTTTTTGCAGCCCCAGCATTTT	CASSFLPGQGFLQPQHF
.	few	TRBV28	TRBJ2-2	TGTGCCAGCGCCGGGCTTAGCGGGGAGCTGTTTTTT	CASAGLSGELFF
TRBD1	many	TRBV7-6	TRBJ2-5	TGTGCCACGGCGAGGGGGCGTCAAGAGACCCAGTACTTC	CATARGRQETQYF
TRBD2	few	TRBV20-1	TRBJ2-1	TGCAGTGCTACCGGGACTAGCGGGATAAACGGGGGTGAGCAGTTCTTC	CSATGTSGINGGEQFF
TRBD1	many	TRBV20-1	TRBJ2-5	TGCAGTGCGGGACAGTTCCAAGAGACCCAGTACTTC	CSAGQFQETQYF
TRBD2	many	TRBV20-1	TRBJ2-7	TGCAGTGCAAGCTTGCCGGGACTAGCGCCGACCTACGAGCAGTACTTC	CSASLPGLAPTYEQYF
.	many	TRBV20-1	TRBJ1-1	TGCAGTGCTAGAGGTCGGAACACTGAAGCTTTCTTT	CSARGRNTEAFF
.	many	TRBV24-1	TRBJ2-3	TGTGCCACCAGCCGGAGCACAGATACGCAGTATTTT	CATSRSTDTQYF
.	many	TRBV7-2	TRBJ1-1	TGTGCCAGCAGCTTACAAGGGGGCACTGAAGCTTTCTTT	CASSLQGGTEAFF
.	many	TRBV28	TRBJ1-1	TGTGCCAGCAGCCCCCCCGACGGCAGGACCGAAGCTTTCTTT	CASSPPDGRTEAFF
TRBD1	many	TRBV12-3/TRBV12-4	TRBJ1-1	TGTGCCAGCAGCCGGGACAGCCCGAACACTGAAGCTTTCTTT	CASSRDSPNTEAFF
.	.	TRBV9	TRBJ2-6	TGTGCCAGCAGCTATCGACGGTACTCTGGGGCCAACGTCCTGACTTTC	CASSYRRYSGANVLTF
TRBD1	.	TRBV5-1	TRBJ1-3	TGCGCCAGCAGCTTGGAGACCGACAGGGGATCCCGGACCATATATTTT	CASSLETDRGSRTIYF
.	many	TRBV29-1	TRBJ2-4	TGCAGCGTTGTAGAGGCCAAAAACATTCAGTACTTC	CSVVEAKNIQYF
.	many	TRBV7-2	TRBJ2-3	TGTGCCAGCAGCTTGAATGGCGGGACTAGCACAGATACGCAGTATTTT	CASSLNGGTSTDTQYF
TRBD1	many	TRBV20-1	TRBJ2-7	TGCAGTGGGGGACAGACCTACGAGCAGTACTTC	CSGGQTYEQYF
.	many	TRBV11-2	TRBJ2-2	TGTGCCAGCAGCTTAGACGTGGAAGGATTCGCGAACACCGGGGAGCTGTTTTTT	CASSLDVEGFANTGELFF
.	many	TRBV20-1	TRBJ1-5	TGCAGTGCCCGAGGCAGCAATCAGCCCCAGCATTTT	CSARGSNQPQHF
TRBD1	many	TRBV29-1	TRBJ1-2	TGCAGCGTTGGGACAGGGAACTATGGCTACACCTTC	CSVGTGNYGYTF
.	many	TRBV4-1	TRBJ2-6	TGCGCCAGCAGCCAAATCGGCCTTCTGGCGACTGGGGCCAACGTCCTGACTTTC	CASSQIGLLATGANVLTF
.	few	TRBV24-1	TRBJ2-5	TGTGCCACCGAAGATGCGCGAATGAAGACCCAGTACTTC	CATEDARMKTQYF
.	many	TRBV21-1	TRBJ2-7	TGTGCCAGCAGCAACACCCGGAGGGAGCAGTACTTC	CASSNTRREQYF
TRBD1	.	TRBV25-1	TRBJ2-4	TGTGCCAGCAGCCCACAGGGGACGATAGCCAAAAACATTCAGTACTTC	CASSPQGTIAKNIQYF
.	many	TRBV11-2	TRBJ1-5	TGTGCCAGCAGCACGGGGCCTAGCAATCAGCCCCAGCATTTT	CASSTGPSNQPQHF
TRBD1	many	TRBV24-1	TRBJ2-2	TGTGCCACCAGTGATCGGGACAGCCCGAACACCGGGGAGCTGTTTTTT	CATSDRDSPNTGELFF